This T cell receptor (beta chain) came from a study of CXCR3-negative and CXCR3-positive naive CD8 T cells. Points from the study as a whole: CXCR3-expressing naive cells carried TRB CDR3s more hydrophobic than those of CXCR3-negative naive cells.

In the case of this clonotype: The antigen is not known.

5' RACE that incorporated UMI labels was used to prepare the TRB cDNA libraries. TCRdb reprocessed the 5' RACE reads, keeping one entry per CDR3 protein, no DNA. This sample's table reports 120,000 to 150,000 distinct CDR3 sequences. What was sequenced was naive CXCR3+ CD8+ T cells from blood. Subset here: CD45RO-CCR7+CD27+CD95- naive CD8+ T cells expressing CXCR3 (TNR3+). This receptor was identified in a human donor in good health. Some clones in this sample may be carry-over from other donors' samples.

CDR3 amino acids: CASRIATGNYEQYF. The V call is TRBV7-2, the J call TRBJ2-7. Germline V gene lookup returns CDR1 SGHTA and CDR2 FQGNSA. The CDR3 sequence is 14 residues long. Drawing the rest from reference TRBV7-2 and TRBJ2-7, the complete variable domain is GAGVSQSPSNKVTEKGKDVELRCDPISGHTALYWYRQSLGQGLEFLIYFQGNSAPDKSGLPSDRFSAERTGGSVSTLTIQRTQQEDSAVYLCASRIATGNYEQYFGPGTRLTVT.